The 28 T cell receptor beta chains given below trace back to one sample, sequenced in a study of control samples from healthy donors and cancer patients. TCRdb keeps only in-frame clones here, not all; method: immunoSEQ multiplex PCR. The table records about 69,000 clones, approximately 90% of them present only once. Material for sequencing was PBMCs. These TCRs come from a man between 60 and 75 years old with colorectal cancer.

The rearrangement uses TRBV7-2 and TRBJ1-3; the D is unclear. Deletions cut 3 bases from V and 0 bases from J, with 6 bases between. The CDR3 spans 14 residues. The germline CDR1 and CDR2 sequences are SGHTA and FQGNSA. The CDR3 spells CASSFGRSGNTIYF. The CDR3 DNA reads TGTGCCAGCAGCTTCGGTCGCTCTGGAAACACCATATATTTT.

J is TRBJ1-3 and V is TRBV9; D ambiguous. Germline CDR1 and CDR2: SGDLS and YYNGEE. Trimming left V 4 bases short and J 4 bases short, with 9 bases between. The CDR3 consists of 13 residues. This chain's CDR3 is CASSPQPGNTIYF. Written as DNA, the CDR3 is TGTGCCAGCAGCCCCCAACCCGGAAACACCATATATTTT.

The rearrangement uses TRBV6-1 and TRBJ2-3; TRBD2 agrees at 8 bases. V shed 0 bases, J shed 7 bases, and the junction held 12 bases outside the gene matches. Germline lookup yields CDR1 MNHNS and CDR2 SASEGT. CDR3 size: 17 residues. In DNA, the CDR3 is TGTGCCAGCAGTGAAGCGCGCAGCGGGGGTCCCTTAAATACGCAGTATTTT. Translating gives CASSEARSGGPLNTQYF.

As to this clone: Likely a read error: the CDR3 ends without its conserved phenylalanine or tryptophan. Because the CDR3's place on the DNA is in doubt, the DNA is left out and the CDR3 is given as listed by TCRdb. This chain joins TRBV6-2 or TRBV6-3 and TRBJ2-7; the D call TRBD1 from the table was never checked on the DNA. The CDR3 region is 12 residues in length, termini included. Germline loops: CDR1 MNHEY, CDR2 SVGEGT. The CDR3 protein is CASSDPQGPPSS.

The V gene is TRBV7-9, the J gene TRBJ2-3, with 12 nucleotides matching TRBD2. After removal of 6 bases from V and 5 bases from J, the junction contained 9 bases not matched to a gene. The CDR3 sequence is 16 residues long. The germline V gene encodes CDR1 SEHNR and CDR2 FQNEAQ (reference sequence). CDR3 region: CASRSTTSGGIDTQYF. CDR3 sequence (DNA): TGTGCCAGCAGATCAACGACTAGCGGGGGAATAGATACGCAGTATTTT.

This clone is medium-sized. The CDR3 spells CASSVDLRGTQYF. The CDR3 nucleotides are TGCGCCAGCAGCGTCGACCTCAGGGGTACGCAGTATTTT. The chain carries TRBV5-1 and TRBJ2-3, with a possible D match to TRBD1 (6 bases). Trimming removed 4 bases at V and 8 bases at J, with 14 bases between. Germline V gene sequence: CDR1 SGHRS, CDR2 YFSETQ. CDR3 length: 13 residues.

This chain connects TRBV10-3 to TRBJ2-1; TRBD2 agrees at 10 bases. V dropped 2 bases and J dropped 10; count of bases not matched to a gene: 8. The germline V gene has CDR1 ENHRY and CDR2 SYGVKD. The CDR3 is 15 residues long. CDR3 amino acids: CAISEPAGGPGEQFF. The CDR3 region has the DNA TGTGCCATCAGTGAGCCAGCGGGGGGGCCGGGGGAGCAGTTCTTC.

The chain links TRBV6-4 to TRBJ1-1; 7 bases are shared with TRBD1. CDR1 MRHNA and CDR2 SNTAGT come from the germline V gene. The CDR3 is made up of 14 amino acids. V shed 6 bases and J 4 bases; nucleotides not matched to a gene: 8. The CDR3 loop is CASSRTGTSTEAFF. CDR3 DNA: TGTGCCAGCAGCCGGACAGGTACAAGCACTGAAGCTTTCTTT.

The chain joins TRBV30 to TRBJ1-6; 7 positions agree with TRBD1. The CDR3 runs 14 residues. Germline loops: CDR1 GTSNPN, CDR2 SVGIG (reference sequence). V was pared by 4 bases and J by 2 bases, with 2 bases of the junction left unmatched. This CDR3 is CAWTGGTYNSPLHF. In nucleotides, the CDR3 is TGTGCCTGGACAGGGGGGACCTATAATTCACCCCTCCACTTT. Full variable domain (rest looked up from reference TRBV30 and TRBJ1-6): SQTIHQWPATLVQPVGSPLSLECTVEGTSNPNLYWYRQAAGRGLQLLFYSVGIGQISSEVPQNLSASRPQDRQFILSSKKLLLSDSGFYLCAWTGGTYNSPLHFGNGTRLTVT.

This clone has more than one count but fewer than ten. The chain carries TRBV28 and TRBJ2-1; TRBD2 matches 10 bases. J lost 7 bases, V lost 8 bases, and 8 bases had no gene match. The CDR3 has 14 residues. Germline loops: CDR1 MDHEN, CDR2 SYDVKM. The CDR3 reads CASRDSSGRNEQFF. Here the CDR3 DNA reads TGTGCCAGCCGCGATAGTAGCGGGAGGAATGAGCAGTTCTTC.

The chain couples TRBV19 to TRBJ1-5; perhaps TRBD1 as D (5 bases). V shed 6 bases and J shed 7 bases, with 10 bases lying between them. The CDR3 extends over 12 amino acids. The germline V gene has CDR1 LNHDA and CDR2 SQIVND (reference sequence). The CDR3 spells CASRSGWQPQHF. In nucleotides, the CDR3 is TGTGCCAGTAGATCAGGGTGGCAGCCCCAGCATTTT.

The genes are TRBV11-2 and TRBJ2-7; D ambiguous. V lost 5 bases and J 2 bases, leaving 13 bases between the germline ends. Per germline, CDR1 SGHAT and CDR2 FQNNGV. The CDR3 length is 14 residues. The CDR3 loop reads CASSTQIGAYEQYF. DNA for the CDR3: TGTGCCAGCAGCACACAAATAGGAGCCTACGAGCAGTACTTC.

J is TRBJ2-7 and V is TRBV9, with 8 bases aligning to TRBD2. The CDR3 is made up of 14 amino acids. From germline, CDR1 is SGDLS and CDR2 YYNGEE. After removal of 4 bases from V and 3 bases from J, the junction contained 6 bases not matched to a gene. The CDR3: CASSPRGGGYEQYF. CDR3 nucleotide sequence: TGTGCCAGCAGCCCCCGGGGGGGTGGCTACGAGCAGTACTTC. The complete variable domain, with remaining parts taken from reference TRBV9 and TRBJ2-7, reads DSGVTQTPKHLITATGQRVTLRCSPRSGDLSVYWYQQSLDQGLQFLIQYYNGEERAKGNILERFSAQQFPDLHSELNLSSLELGDSALYFCASSPRGGGYEQYFGPGTRLTVT.

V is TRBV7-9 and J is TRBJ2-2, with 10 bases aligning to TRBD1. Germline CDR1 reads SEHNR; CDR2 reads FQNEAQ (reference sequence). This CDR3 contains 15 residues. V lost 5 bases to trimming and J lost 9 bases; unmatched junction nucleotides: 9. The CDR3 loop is CASSADRGPLRELFF. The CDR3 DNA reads TGTGCCAGCAGCGCCGACAGGGGGCCTCTAAGGGAGCTGTTTTTT.

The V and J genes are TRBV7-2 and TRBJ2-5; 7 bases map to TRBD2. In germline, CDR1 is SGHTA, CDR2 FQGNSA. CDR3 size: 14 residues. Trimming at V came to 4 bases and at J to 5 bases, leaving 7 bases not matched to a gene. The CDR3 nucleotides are TGTGCCAGCAGCTCCCTTGGGGGAGGGGAGACCCAGTACTTC. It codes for CASSSLGGGETQYF. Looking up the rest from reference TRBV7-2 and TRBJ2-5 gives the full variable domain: GAGVSQSPSNKVTEKGKDVELRCDPISGHTALYWYRQSLGQGLEFLIYFQGNSAPDKSGLPSDRFSAERTGGSVSTLTIQRTQQEDSAVYLCASSSLGGGETQYFGPGTRLLVL.

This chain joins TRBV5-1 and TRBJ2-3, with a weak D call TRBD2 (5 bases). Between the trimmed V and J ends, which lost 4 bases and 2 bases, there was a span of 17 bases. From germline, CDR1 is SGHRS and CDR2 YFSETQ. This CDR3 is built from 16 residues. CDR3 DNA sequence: TGCGCCAGCAGCCTCGGCACGGGAAGGGCCACAGATACGCAGTATTTT. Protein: CASSLGTGRATDTQYF.

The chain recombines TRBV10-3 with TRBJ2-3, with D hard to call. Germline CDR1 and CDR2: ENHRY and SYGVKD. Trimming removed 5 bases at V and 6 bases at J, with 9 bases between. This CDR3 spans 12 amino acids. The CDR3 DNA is TGTGCCATCAGTTCGAACGAGGATACGCAGTATTTT. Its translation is CAISSNEDTQYF.

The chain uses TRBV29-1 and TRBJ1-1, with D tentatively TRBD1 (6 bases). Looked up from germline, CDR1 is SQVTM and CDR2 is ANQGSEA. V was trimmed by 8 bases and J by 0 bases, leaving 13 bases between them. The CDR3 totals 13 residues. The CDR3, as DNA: TGCAGCCTAAACAGGGCCCTGAACACTGAAGCTTTCTTT. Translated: CSLNRALNTEAFF.

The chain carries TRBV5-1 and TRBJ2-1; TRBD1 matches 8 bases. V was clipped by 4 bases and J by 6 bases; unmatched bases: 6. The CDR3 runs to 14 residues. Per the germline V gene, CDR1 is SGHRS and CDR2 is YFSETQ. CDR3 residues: CASSIRDRFNEQFF. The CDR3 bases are TGCGCCAGCAGCATCCGGGACAGGTTCAATGAGCAGTTCTTC. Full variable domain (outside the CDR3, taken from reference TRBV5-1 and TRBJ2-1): KAGVTQTPRYLIKTRGQQVTLSCSPISGHRSVSWYQQTPGQGLQFLFEYFSETQRNKGNFPGRFSGRQFSNSRSEMNVSTLELGDSALYLCASSIRDRFNEQFFGPGTRLTVL.

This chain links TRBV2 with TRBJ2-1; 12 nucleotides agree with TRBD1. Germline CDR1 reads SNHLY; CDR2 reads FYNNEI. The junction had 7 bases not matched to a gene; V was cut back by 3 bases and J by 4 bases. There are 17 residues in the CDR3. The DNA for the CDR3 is TGTGCCAGCAGTGACCCACGGGACAGGGGGCTTTACAATGAGCAGTTCTTC. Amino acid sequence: CASSDPRDRGLYNEQFF.

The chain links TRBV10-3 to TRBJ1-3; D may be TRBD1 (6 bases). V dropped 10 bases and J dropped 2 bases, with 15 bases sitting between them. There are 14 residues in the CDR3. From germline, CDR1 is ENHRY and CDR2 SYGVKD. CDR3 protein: CATEDSPPGNTIYF. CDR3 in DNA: TGTGCCACAGAGGACAGTCCCCCTGGAAACACCATATATTTT.

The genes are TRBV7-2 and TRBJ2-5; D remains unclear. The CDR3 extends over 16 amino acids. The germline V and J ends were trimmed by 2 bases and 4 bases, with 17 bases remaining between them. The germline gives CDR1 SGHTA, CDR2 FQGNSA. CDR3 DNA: TGTGCCAGCAGCTTAATCGGCGGAGTCCGAGTAGAGACCCAGTACTTC. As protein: CASSLIGGVRVETQYF.

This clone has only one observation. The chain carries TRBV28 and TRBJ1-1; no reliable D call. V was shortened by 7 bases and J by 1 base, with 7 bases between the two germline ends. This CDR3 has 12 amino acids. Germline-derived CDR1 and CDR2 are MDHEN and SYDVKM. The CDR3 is CASTGRNTEAFF. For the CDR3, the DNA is TGTGCCAGCACCGGCAGGAACACTGAAGCTTTCTTT. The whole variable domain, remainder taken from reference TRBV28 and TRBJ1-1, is DVKVTQSSRYLVKRTGEKVFLECVQDMDHENMFWYRQDPGLGLRLIYFSYDVKMKEKGDIPEGYSVSREKKERFSLILESASTNQTSMYLCASTGRNTEAFFGQGTRLTVV.

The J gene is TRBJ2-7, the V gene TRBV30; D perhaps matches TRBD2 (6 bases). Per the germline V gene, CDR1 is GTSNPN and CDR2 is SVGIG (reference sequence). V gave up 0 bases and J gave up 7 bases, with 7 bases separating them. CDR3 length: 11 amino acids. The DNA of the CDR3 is TGTGCCTGGAGTGTAGGAGGGGAGCAGTACTTC. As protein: CAWSVGGEQYF.

The CDR3 DNA is TGTGCCAGCAGCGCCCTAGTACCAGGTGAAGCTTTCTTT. It codes for CASSALVPGEAFF. The gene calls are TRBV9 and TRBJ1-1; D is unclear. The ends were cut back, 3 bases at V and 7 bases at J, with 13 bases in the middle. The germline gives CDR1 SGDLS, CDR2 YYNGEE. CDR3 length: 13 amino acids. Looking up the rest from reference TRBV9 and TRBJ1-1 gives the full variable domain: DSGVTQTPKHLITATGQRVTLRCSPRSGDLSVYWYQQSLDQGLQFLIQYYNGEERAKGNILERFSAQQFPDLHSELNLSSLELGDSALYFCASSALVPGEAFFGQGTRLTVV.

The CDR3 protein is CASSEGRGGANYGYTF. CDR3 in DNA: TGTGCCAGCAGTGAAGGGAGAGGGGGCGCGAACTATGGCTACACCTTC. V and J are TRBV6-1 and TRBJ1-2, with 7 nucleotides matching TRBD1. This CDR3 has 16 amino acids. V was pared by 1 base and J by 2 bases, with 7 bases of the junction left unmatched. Per germline, CDR1 MNHNS and CDR2 SASEGT.

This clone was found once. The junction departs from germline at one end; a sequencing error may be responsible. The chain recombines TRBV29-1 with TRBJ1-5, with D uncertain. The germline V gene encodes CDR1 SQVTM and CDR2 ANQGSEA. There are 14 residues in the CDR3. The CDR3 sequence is CSVVLLDSNQPRHF. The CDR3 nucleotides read TGCAGCGTTGTACTTCTTGATAGCAATCAGCCCCGGCATTTT.

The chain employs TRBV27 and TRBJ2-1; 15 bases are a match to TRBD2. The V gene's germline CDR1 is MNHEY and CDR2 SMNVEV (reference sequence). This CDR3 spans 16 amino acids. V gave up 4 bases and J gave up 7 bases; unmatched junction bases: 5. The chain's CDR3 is CASSSLGTSGGNEQFF. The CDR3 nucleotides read TGTGCCAGCAGTTCCCTCGGGACTAGCGGGGGGAATGAGCAGTTCTTC.